The 8 T cell receptor beta chains in this list originate from one sample, sequenced in a study of shared clonotypes between healthy human individuals. TCRdb's copy holds only in-frame clones and misses some; the assay was immunoSEQ multiplex PCR. This sample has approximately 980,000 clones; 70% to 85% occur once, and the top ten carry nearly 1.5%. Sequences were obtained from memory CD4+ T cells sorted from blood. Subset noted: CD45RA-negative fraction. The source of these receptors is a man younger than 30 in good health.

The rearrangement uses TRBV6-1 and TRBJ2-5, with D possibly TRBD2 on 6 matching bases. Per the germline V gene, CDR1 is MNHNS and CDR2 is SASEGT. Trimming took off 10 bases at V and 4 bases at J, with 16 bases between the two ends. This CDR3 has 13 amino acids. The CDR3 DNA sequence: TGTGCCATCAGGAGGGCCCCGGGAGAGACCCAGTACTTC. Amino acid sequence: CAIRRAPGETQYF.

The V call is TRBV29-1, the J call TRBJ1-3, with D maybe TRBD1 (5 bases). Germline CDR1 SQVTM, CDR2 ANQGSEA. The CDR3 contains 15 residues. The V gene lost 3 bases and the J gene lost 3 bases, with 15 bases spanning the gap. CDR3 nucleotide sequence: TGCAGCGTTGAGCTCCCGTTGGGACTTGGAAACACCATATATTTT. This encodes CSVELPLGLGNTIYF.

This clone was counted a single time. V and J are TRBV11-2 and TRBJ1-4, with D possibly matching TRBD1 (6 bases). This CDR3 is 15 amino acids long. With 1 base removed from V and 8 bases from J, the gap between germline ends came to 14 bases. Germline CDR1 and CDR2: SGHAT and FQNNGV. CDR3 region: CASSLGQVVEEKLFF. The CDR3 DNA sequence: TGTGCCAGCAGCTTAGGACAGGTTGTAGAGGAAAAACTGTTTTTT.

J is TRBJ2-4 and V is TRBV6-5, with D possibly being TRBD2 (6 bases). This CDR3 is built from 15 residues. V was shortened by 6 bases and J by 5 bases, with 17 bases between the two germline ends. Germline V gene data show CDR1 as MNHEY and CDR2 as SVGAGI. The CDR3 region is CASSPTLGGENIQYF. Here the CDR3 DNA reads TGTGCCAGCAGCCCCACGTTGGGAGGCGAAAACATTCAGTACTTC.

This clone occurred once. This sequence joins TRBV7-9 and TRBJ1-1; the D gene is possibly TRBD1 (5 bases). Germline CDR1 is SEHNR and CDR2 is FQNEAQ (reference sequence). Between the trimmed V and J ends, which lost 2 bases and 1 base, there was a span of 11 bases. The CDR3 is made up of 15 amino acids. DNA for the CDR3: TGTGCCAGCAGCTTAACGGGGCTGAGGAACACTGAAGCTTTCTTT. Its translation is CASSLTGLRNTEAFF.

About this clone: A read error may account for a junction end that differs from germline. The chain joins TRBV6-5 to TRBJ2-5, with 11 bases aligning to TRBD2. The CDR3 runs 14 residues. Germline-derived CDR1 and CDR2 are MNHEY and SVGAGI. CDR3 residues: CATSIAGGQETQYF. The CDR3 region has the DNA TGTGCCACCAGTATAGCGGGAGGGCAGGAGACCCAGTACTTC.

The chain is built from TRBV7-9 and TRBJ2-4, with 9 bases fitting TRBD1. The CDR3 runs to 16 residues. The trim removed 5 bases at V and 1 base at J, leaving 6 bases unmatched. Germline CDR1 and CDR2: SEHNR and FQNEAQ (reference sequence). The CDR3 spells CASSLGQGIAKNIQYF. CDR3 nucleotide sequence: TGTGCCAGCAGCCTCGGACAGGGGATCGCCAAAAACATTCAGTACTTC.

The chain recombines TRBV4-1 with TRBJ2-7; no clear D. Deletions cut 0 bases from V and 2 bases from J, with 8 bases between. Germline V lookup: CDR1 MGHRA, CDR2 YSYEKL. This CDR3 is built from 14 residues. In nucleotides, the CDR3 is TGCGCCAGCAGCCAAGACCCGGTCCCCTACGAGCAGTACTTC. This sequence encodes CASSQDPVPYEQYF.